This T cell receptor (beta chain) was retrieved from a study of OX40 agonist ivuxolimab in advanced cancers. Background on the study: Ivuxolimab, an agonist antibody against OX40 (CD134), was given to patients.

Method: immunoSEQ multiplex PCR; TCRdb's copy keeps in-frame clones and lacks some. The sample shows under 70,000 clones, 92% of them seen only once. On this clone itself: What it recognizes is unknown.

Study-level findings and limits: The antigen specificity of the peripheral T cells (those that were expanded) was not determined.

The length of the CDR3 is 18 residues. Trimming cost V 7 bases and J 4 bases, with 25 bases left between them. Germline-derived CDR1 and CDR2 are MNHEY and SMNVEV (reference sequence). The chain employs TRBV27 and TRBJ2-2; D is possibly TRBD1 (9 bases). The TCR was taken from an adult with an advanced solid tumor such as melanoma, head and neck, liver or kidney cancer. Material: CD4+ or CD8+ T cells sorted from blood, obtained in a trial of the OX40 agonist ivuxolimab. CDR3 sequence reads: CASTSWAGGQGSTGELFF. The CDR3 coding sequence is TGTGCCAGCACCTCCTGGGCGGGGGGACAGGGTAGCACCGGGGAGCTGTTTTTT.